These 14 T cell receptor beta chains were all obtained from the same sample, sequenced in a study of T-cell memory formation after mild COVID-19. TCRdb fed the 5' RACE reads into MiXCR, producing one record per CDR3 protein. The table lists roughly 400,000 distinct CDR3 sequences, approximately 25% of them singletons, with 8.5% to 10% in the top ten. What was sequenced was PBMCs or a T cell subset sorted from them (not recorded which). The origin of the receptors is an adult woman who had mild COVID-19 (a few samples of this study predate the infection). Cell type and time point are not known.

The chain recombines TRBV10-3 with TRBJ2-1, with 7 positions matching TRBD1. Germline V gene lookup returns CDR1 ENHRY and CDR2 SYGVKD. J lost 3 bases, V lost 7 bases, and 9 bases had no gene match. CDR3 length: 15 residues. DNA of the CDR3: TGTGCCATCAAGCCAGGGGGAGCAAGCTACAATGAGCAGTTCTTC. Its translation: CAIKPGGASYNEQFF.

The V gene is TRBV9, the J gene TRBJ2-2; 9 bases line up with TRBD1. The CDR3 consists of 14 residues. Per the germline V gene, CDR1 is SGDLS and CDR2 is YYNGEE. Losses at the gene ends were 6 bases for V and 5 bases for J; bases not matched to a gene: 5. The DNA of the CDR3 is TGTGCCAGCATGGGGACAGGGCCAACCGGGGAGCTGTTTTTT. Translating it yields CASMGTGPTGELFF.

This clonotype has a handful of counts. The chain recombines TRBV6-6 with TRBJ1-1; TRBD1 aligns across 10 bases. Germline CDR1 and CDR2: MNHNY and SVGAGI (reference sequence). The CDR3 is 15 residues long. The V segment lost 5 bases and the J segment 3 bases; nucleotides outside the gene matches: 6. CDR3 loop: CASSLTGGVDTEAFF. For the CDR3, the DNA is TGTGCCAGCAGTCTGACAGGGGGCGTTGACACTGAAGCTTTCTTT.

This rearrangement joins TRBV5-5 to TRBJ2-3; 7 bases align to TRBD1. This CDR3 is built from 16 residues. J gave up 1 base and V 0 bases, and 5 bases lay outside the gene matches. CDR1 is SGHKS, CDR2 YYEKEE, per germline (reference sequence). This CDR3 reads CASSLAWQGGTDTQYF. In DNA form, the CDR3 reads TGTGCCAGCAGCTTGGCATGGCAGGGGGGCACAGATACGCAGTATTTT.

There are a few counts of this clonotype. The chain joins TRBV11-1 to TRBJ2-5; D is perhaps TRBD2 (6 bases). Germline V gives CDR1 SGHAT, CDR2 FQDESV (reference sequence). CDR3 length: 17 amino acids. V was cut by 3 bases and J by 5 bases, with 22 bases left in between. The CDR3 reads CASSFSFSGGFGETQYF. The CDR3 bases are TGTGCCAGCAGCTTCTCCTTTTCCGGAGGGTTCGGTGAGACCCAGTACTTC. Combining the CDR3 with reference TRBV11-1 and TRBJ2-5 gives the whole variable domain EAEVAQSPRYKITEKSQAVAFWCDPISGHATLYWYRQILGQGPELLVQFQDESVVDDSQLPKDRFSAERLKGVDSTLKIQPAELGDSAMYLCASSFSFSGGFGETQYFGPGTRLLVL.

The V gene is TRBV4-1, the J gene TRBJ2-1, with D tentatively TRBD1 or TRBD2 (5 bases each). V was pared by 3 bases and J by 2 bases, with 11 bases between. In germline, CDR1 is MGHRA, CDR2 YSYEKL. The CDR3 runs to 15 residues. The CDR3 here is CASSQFRDPYNEQFF. The CDR3 DNA reads TGCGCCAGCAGCCAGTTCCGGGACCCCTACAATGAGCAGTTCTTC.

This clonotype was observed at least ten times. The J gene is TRBJ1-2, the V gene TRBV20-1, with D maybe TRBD1 (5 bases). V was clipped by 0 bases and J by 3 bases, with 8 bases between them. CDR1 is DFQATT and CDR2 is SNEGSKA in the germline V gene (reference sequence). CDR3 length: 13 amino acids. The CDR3 region has the DNA TGCAGTGCTAGAGATAGGGGCTACTATGGCTACACCTTC. It is translated as CSARDRGYYGYTF.

This chain connects TRBV24-1 to TRBJ2-5; no firm D call. The CDR3 totals 13 residues. CDR1 KGHDR and CDR2 SFDVKD come from the germline V gene. V lost 7 bases and J 0 bases, leaving 8 bases between the germline ends. As DNA, the CDR3 is TGTGCCACCAGGGCGTGGGACCAAGAGACCCAGTACTTC. Its protein product is CATRAWDQETQYF.

A word on this clonotype: A much larger clone differs from this one at a single base, so this may be a read error. This CDR3 reads CASRDRVYEQYF. CDR3 bases: TGTGCCAGCCGGGACAGGGTCTACGAGCAGTACTTC. This chain connects TRBV2 to TRBJ2-7; the match to TRBD1 covers 9 bases. The CDR3 totals 12 residues. The germline gives CDR1 SNHLY, CDR2 FYNNEI. The ends lost 8 bases at V and 3 bases at J; junction bases unmatched: 2.

This chain uses TRBV12-3 or TRBV12-4 with TRBJ2-3; TRBD2 agrees at 13 bases. The V gene end was trimmed by 5 bases and the J gene end by 2 bases; junction bases not matched to a gene: 13. This CDR3 region has 19 residues. The CDR3 DNA reads TGTGCCAGCAGTCGACTAGCGGGGGGAACCTATGTTAACACAGATACGCAGTATTTT. This gives the protein CASSRLAGGTYVNTDTQYF.

V and J are TRBV20-1 and TRBJ1-5, with TRBD1 as a possible D gene (6 bases). Trimming shortened V by 8 bases and J by 2 bases, and 16 bases separated the two germline ends. CDR3 length: 14 residues. Germline assignment: CDR1 DFQATT and CDR2 SNEGSKA (reference sequence). The CDR3, as DNA: TGCAGTTCAGCGGACAGCCATGGCAATCAGCCCCAGCATTTT. It encodes CSSADSHGNQPQHF.

A few counts support this clonotype. V gene TRBV14 combines with J gene TRBJ1-6; D gene unclear. Trimming shortened V by 4 bases and J by 9 bases, and 10 bases separated the two germline ends. Germline V gives CDR1 SGHDN, CDR2 FVKESK. The CDR3 is made up of 13 amino acids. CDR3 sequence: CASSPRTFSPLHF. The CDR3, as DNA: TGTGCCAGCAGCCCTCGGACCTTTTCACCCCTCCACTTT.

This chain links TRBV11-3 with TRBJ2-2; 10 nucleotides agree with TRBD2. The germline gives CDR1 SGHNT, CDR2 YENEEA. The V and J ends lost 5 bases and 6 bases, in that order; junction bases with no gene match: 6. This CDR3 is built from 15 residues. The CDR3 protein is CASSATSGFAGELFF. CDR3 DNA: TGTGCCAGCAGCGCGACTAGCGGGTTCGCCGGGGAGCTGTTTTTT.

The table lists this clonotype with a few counts. The chain employs TRBV27 and TRBJ1-5; TRBD1 is a possible D gene (5 bases). The CDR3 totals 16 residues. CDR1 is MNHEY, CDR2 SMNVEV, per germline (reference sequence). V lost 5 bases and J 0 bases, leaving 14 bases between the germline ends. The DNA of the CDR3 is TGTGCCAGCAGTCCATCAGGACATTTTAGCAATCAGCCCCAGCATTTT. Translating it yields CASSPSGHFSNQPQHF.